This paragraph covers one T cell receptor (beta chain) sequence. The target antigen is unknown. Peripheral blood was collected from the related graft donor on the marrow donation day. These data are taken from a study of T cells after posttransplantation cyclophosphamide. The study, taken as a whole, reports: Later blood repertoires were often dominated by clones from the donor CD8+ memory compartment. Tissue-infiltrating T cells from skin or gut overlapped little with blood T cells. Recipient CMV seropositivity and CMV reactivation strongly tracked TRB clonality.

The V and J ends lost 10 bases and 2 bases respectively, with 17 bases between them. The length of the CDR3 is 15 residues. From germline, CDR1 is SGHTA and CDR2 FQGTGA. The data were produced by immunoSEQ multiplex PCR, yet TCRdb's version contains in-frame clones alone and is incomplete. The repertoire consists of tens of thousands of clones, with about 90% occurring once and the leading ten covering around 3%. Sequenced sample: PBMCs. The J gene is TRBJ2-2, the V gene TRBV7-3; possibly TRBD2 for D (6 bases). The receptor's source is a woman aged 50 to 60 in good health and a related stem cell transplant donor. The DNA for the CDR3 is TGTGCCACCACCATTGGAGGGCCCAACACCGGGGAGCTGTTTTTT. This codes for CATTIGGPNTGELFF.